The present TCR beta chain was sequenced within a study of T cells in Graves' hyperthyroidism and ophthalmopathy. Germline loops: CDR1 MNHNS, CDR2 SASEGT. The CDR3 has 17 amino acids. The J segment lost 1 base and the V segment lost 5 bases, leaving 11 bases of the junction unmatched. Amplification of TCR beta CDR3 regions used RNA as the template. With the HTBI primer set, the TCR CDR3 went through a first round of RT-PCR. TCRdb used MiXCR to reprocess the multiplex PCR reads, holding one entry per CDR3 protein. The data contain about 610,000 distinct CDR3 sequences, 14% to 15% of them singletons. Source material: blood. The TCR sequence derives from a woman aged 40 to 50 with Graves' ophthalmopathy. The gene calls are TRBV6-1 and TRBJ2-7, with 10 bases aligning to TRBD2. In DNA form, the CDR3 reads TGTGCCAGCAGTCGAGCCGGTTGGACTAGCGGATCCTACGAGCAGTACTTC. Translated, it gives CASSRAGWTSGSYEQYF.